The 28 T cell receptor beta chains presented below share a single source sample, sequenced in a study of OX40 agonist ivuxolimab in advanced cancers. Clones were sequenced by immunoSEQ multiplex PCR, and TCRdb holds only the in-frame ones, with some missing. The table lists 65,000 to 95,000 clones, roughly four fifths of them singletons. Sequenced material: CD4+ or CD8+ T cells sorted from blood, taken in a trial of the OX40 agonist ivuxolimab. The receptors come from an adult with an advanced solid tumor such as melanoma, head and neck, liver or kidney cancer.

CDR3 nucleotides: TGCGCCAGCAGCTTGGGTTTCGGCGTGGGCCGCGGCACCGGGGAGCTGTTTTTT. Protein product: CASSLGFGVGRGTGELFF. V gene TRBV5-1 combines with J gene TRBJ2-2, with D uncertain. V was cut by 0 bases and J by 4 bases, with 19 bases left in between. The CDR3 spans 18 residues. Germline V gene sequence: CDR1 SGHRS, CDR2 YFSETQ.

The J gene is TRBJ2-1, the V gene TRBV19, with 15 nucleotides matching TRBD2. Germline V CDR1 and CDR2: LNHDA, SQIVND (reference sequence). The CDR3 is made up of 16 amino acids. The junction had 10 bases not matched to a gene; V was cut back by 7 bases and J by 9 bases. In DNA form, the CDR3 reads TGTGCCAGTAATAACCCCCGGGGACTAGCGGGAGGTGAGCAGTTCTTC. Its protein product is CASNNPRGLAGGEQFF.

This clone occurred a few times. The chain has TRBV18 and TRBJ1-4; D not resolved. V lost 4 bases and J 0 bases, leaving 15 bases between the germline ends. CDR1 is KGHSH and CDR2 is LQKENI in the germline V gene. The CDR3 extends over 17 amino acids. The CDR3 loop reads CASSLTASLTTNEKLFF. CDR3 nucleotides: TGTGCCAGCTCACTAACCGCCAGCTTAACAACTAATGAAAAACTGTTTTTT. Full variable domain (outside the CDR3, taken from reference TRBV18 and TRBJ1-4): NAGVMQNPRHLVRRRGQEARLRCSPMKGHSHVYWYRQLPEEGLKFMVYLQKENIIDESGMPKERFSAEFPKEGPSILRIQQVVRGDSAAYFCASSLTASLTTNEKLFFGSGTQLSVL.

V usage is TRBV7-2 and J usage is TRBJ2-7; perhaps TRBD1 as D (5 bases). CDR1 and CDR2 (germline): SGHTA, FQGNSA. CDR3 size: 15 residues. Trimming removed 1 base at V and 0 bases at J, with 10 bases between. In DNA form, the CDR3 reads TGTGCCAGCAGCTTAGGGTCTCAGGGCTCCTACGAGCAGTACTTC. Translation gives CASSLGSQGSYEQYF.

The V call is TRBV6-1, the J call TRBJ1-3; 10 bases fit TRBD1. The V gene end was trimmed by 6 bases and the J gene end by 7 bases; junction bases not matched to a gene: 9. Germline CDR1 is MNHNS and CDR2 is SASEGT. The CDR3 runs to 15 residues. The CDR3 nucleotides read TGTGCCAGCAGCCCCGGGACAGGGGATTGGAACACCATATATTTT. Translating it yields CASSPGTGDWNTIYF.

The chain has TRBV29-1 and TRBJ1-5, with TRBD1 identical over 8 bases. Germline lookup yields CDR1 SQVTM and CDR2 ANQGSEA. V lost 0 bases and J lost 4; bases outside the gene matches: 11. The CDR3 spans 17 residues. This CDR3 reads CSVEDLQDRARNQPQHF. As DNA, the CDR3 is TGCAGCGTTGAAGATCTTCAGGACAGGGCAAGGAATCAGCCCCAGCATTTT.

The chain recombines TRBV5-6 with TRBJ1-6; the D is unclear. The CDR3 is made up of 16 amino acids. Germline V gene data show CDR1 as SGHDT and CDR2 as YYEEEE. The germline V and J ends were trimmed by 0 bases and 9 bases, with 16 bases remaining between them. The CDR3 sequence: CASSLGTGSLGSPLHF. In DNA form, the CDR3 reads TGTGCCAGCAGCTTGGGAACGGGCTCCTTGGGTTCACCCCTCCACTTT.

J is TRBJ2-7 and V is TRBV6-5, with 9 positions matching TRBD1. J lost 5 bases, V lost 9 bases, and 11 bases had no gene match. Germline CDR1 and CDR2: MNHEY and SVGAGI. The CDR3 has 14 amino acids. CDR3 protein: CASGRGTGWDEQYF. The CDR3 bases are TGTGCCAGTGGACGGGGGACAGGGTGGGACGAGCAGTACTTC.

The chain couples TRBV4-3 to TRBJ2-1; perhaps D is TRBD1 or TRBD2 (5 bases each). Germline values: CDR1 LGHNA, CDR2 YSLEER. Trimming pared 0 bases from V and 15 bases from J, leaving 18 bases between. The CDR3 consists of 14 residues. The CDR3 DNA is TGCGCCAGCAGCCAAGATCATCGGCAGGGAGTGATGTTCTTC. Translation gives CASSQDHRQGVMFF.

The chain joins TRBV10-2 to TRBJ2-7, with 7 bases fitting TRBD2. CDR3 length: 14 amino acids. The germline V gene has CDR1 WSHSY and CDR2 SAAADI. V lost 6 bases to trimming and J lost 2 bases; unmatched junction nucleotides: 7. CDR3 nucleotides: TGCGCCAGCAGCCGGGGAGGGACCGCCTACGAGCAGTACTTC. Translated, it gives CASSRGGTAYEQYF.

This clone has only a few counts. The chain combines TRBV6-5 with TRBJ1-5; TRBD1 agrees at 11 bases. CDR3 length: 16 amino acids. With 4 bases clipped from V and 5 bases from J, the junction kept 7 bases outside the gene matches. The germline V gene has CDR1 MNHEY and CDR2 SVGAGI. The CDR3 sequence: CASSSPRTGGDQPQHF. The CDR3 DNA follows: TGTGCCAGCAGTTCCCCCCGGACAGGGGGCGATCAGCCCCAGCATTTT.

The chain uses TRBV19 and TRBJ2-7; 7 positions agree with TRBD1. The CDR3 runs to 14 residues. V dropped 5 bases and J dropped 2; count of bases not matched to a gene: 6. Germline V gene data show CDR1 as LNHDA and CDR2 as SQIVND (reference sequence). CDR3 sequence: CASSPQTGTYEQYF. As DNA, the CDR3 is TGTGCCAGTAGTCCCCAGACAGGGACCTACGAGCAGTACTTC.

This clone is medium-sized in the sample. This sequence joins TRBV19 and TRBJ1-2; D is uncertain. CDR1 is LNHDA, CDR2 SQIVND, per germline (reference sequence). CDR3 size: 14 residues. Trimming cost V 3 bases and J 5 bases, with 13 bases left between them. The CDR3 loop is CASSISGERYGYTF. CDR3 nucleotide sequence: TGTGCCAGTAGTATCTCTGGGGAGCGGTATGGCTACACCTTC.

V usage is TRBV5-1 and J usage is TRBJ2-3; D gene uncertain. V gave up 2 bases and J gave up 1 base, with 8 bases separating them. The germline V gene has CDR1 SGHRS and CDR2 YFSETQ. This CDR3 comprises 14 residues. CDR3 sequence: CASSFAGGTDTQYF. The DNA for the CDR3 is TGCGCCAGCAGCTTTGCCGGAGGCACAGATACGCAGTATTTT.

J is TRBJ1-3 and V is TRBV28, with D possibly being TRBD1 (5 bases). V dropped 6 bases and J dropped 4 bases, with 19 bases sitting between them. Germline V gene lookup returns CDR1 MDHEN and CDR2 SYDVKM. This CDR3 is 16 amino acids long. The CDR3, as DNA: TGTGCCAGCAGCCCAACCCAGGGTGCGGGAGGAAACACCATATATTTT. Protein: CASSPTQGAGGNTIYF.

V gene TRBV5-1 combines with J gene TRBJ2-5, with D possibly matching TRBD1 (6 bases). The end of the DNA fits TRBJ2-7 better, so the J call may be wrong. The CDR3 contains 15 residues. CDR1 and CDR2 (germline): SGHRS, YFSETQ. The CDR3 DNA sequence: TGCGCCAGCAGTCTATGGACAGCGGACTCCTACGAGCAGTACTTC. Translation: CASSLWTADSYEQYF.

V is TRBV11-1 and J is TRBJ2-3, with 7 bases identical to TRBD1. Looked up from germline, CDR1 is SGHAT and CDR2 is FQDESV (reference sequence). There are 16 residues in the CDR3. V gave up 5 bases and J gave up 4 bases; unmatched junction bases: 12. The CDR3 DNA reads TGTGCCAGCAGCCCCGGAGCGACAGGGATCTCAGATACGCAGTATTTT. This codes for CASSPGATGISDTQYF.

The J gene is TRBJ2-2, the V gene TRBV18; no clear D. Germline-derived CDR1 and CDR2 are KGHSH and LQKENI. The CDR3 length is 13 residues. V gave up 4 bases and J gave up 5 bases, with 8 bases separating them. As DNA, the CDR3 is TGTGCCAGCTCACGTATCAAAACCGGGGAGCTGTTTTTT. The encoded protein is CASSRIKTGELFF.

This sequence joins TRBV14 and TRBJ2-5; D is unresolved. The J call may not be correct, given that the DNA end is closer to TRBJ2-7. Germline V gene lookup returns CDR1 SGHDN and CDR2 FVKESK. CDR3 size: 13 residues. In nucleotides, the CDR3 is TGTGCCAGCAGCCATCTACATTCCTACGAGCAGTACTTC. This translates into CASSHLHSYEQYF.

The CDR3 DNA reads as TGTGCCTGGAGTGGCCCCGGTTCGGGACAGTACTATAATTCACCCCTCCACTTT. It translates to CAWSGPGSGQYYNSPLHF. The rearrangement uses TRBV30 and TRBJ1-6, with 7 positions matching TRBD1. J lost 3 bases, V lost 1 base, and 12 bases had no gene match. The CDR3 runs 18 residues. CDR1 and CDR2 (germline): GTSNPN, SVGIG (reference sequence).

J is TRBJ1-2 and V is TRBV5-1, with a tentative D call TRBD1 (5 bases). With 4 bases removed from V and 5 bases from J, the gap between germline ends came to 21 bases. The CDR3 totals 16 residues. Germline V gene sequence: CDR1 SGHRS, CDR2 YFSETQ. CDR3 coding DNA: TGCGCCAGCAGCCCCGGGACGGCTCTAATAGGGTATGGCTACACCTTC. Protein sequence: CASSPGTALIGYGYTF.

Written as DNA, the CDR3 is TGTGCCAGCAGCCTCACGGGAGCCAACGCCTATGGCTACACCTTC. Translated: CASSLTGANAYGYTF. The chain combines TRBV14 with TRBJ1-2; D unclear. Germline CDR1 SGHDN, CDR2 FVKESK. Trimming pared 4 bases from V and 4 bases from J, leaving 16 bases between. This CDR3 comprises 15 residues.

CDR3 sequence (DNA): TGTGCCAGCAGTTATGGGGGCCCCACTGGCTACACCTTC. This gives the protein CASSYGGPTGYTF. The V and J genes are TRBV6-6 and TRBJ1-2; maybe TRBD1 (6 bases). The CDR3 runs to 13 residues. The germline V and J ends were trimmed by 3 bases and 7 bases, with 12 bases remaining between them. In germline, CDR1 is MNHNY, CDR2 SVGAGI (reference sequence).

The V and J genes are TRBV5-1 and TRBJ2-7; 7 positions match TRBD1. Unmatched junction bases numbered 7, after V lost 0 bases and J lost 4 bases. The germline V gene has CDR1 SGHRS and CDR2 YFSETQ. CDR3 size: 15 residues. The CDR3 region is CASSLAPDREYEQYF. Here the CDR3 DNA reads TGCGCCAGCAGCTTGGCTCCCGACAGGGAGTACGAGCAGTACTTC. The complete variable domain, with remaining parts taken from reference TRBV5-1 and TRBJ2-7, reads KAGVTQTPRYLIKTRGQQVTLSCSPISGHRSVSWYQQTPGQGLQFLFEYFSETQRNKGNFPGRFSGRQFSNSRSEMNVSTLELGDSALYLCASSLAPDREYEQYFGPGTRLTVT.

The V call is TRBV6-5, the J call TRBJ1-2; 7 bases match TRBD1. Trimming removed 9 bases from V and 6 bases from J; junction bases left unmatched: 7. Germline V gene data show CDR1 as MNHEY and CDR2 as SVGAGI. This CDR3 region has 12 residues. The CDR3 DNA reads TGTGCCAGTACAGACAGGGTGAATGGCTACACCTTC. Amino acids: CASTDRVNGYTF.

The V call is TRBV7-9, the J call TRBJ1-6; D unclear. In germline, CDR1 is SEHNR, CDR2 FQNEAQ (reference sequence). The V and J ends lost 5 bases and 11 bases respectively, with 16 bases between them. The CDR3 is 14 amino acids. Here the CDR3 reads CASSPRAPGAPLHF. CDR3 nucleotides: TGTGCCAGCAGCCCCCGGGCTCCTGGCGCACCCCTCCACTTT.

Only a few counts were recorded for this clone. The V and J genes are TRBV25-1 and TRBJ2-7; 7 bases match TRBD1. The CDR3 is made up of 16 amino acids. CDR1 MGHDK and CDR2 SYGVNS come from the germline V gene. The junction had 12 bases not matched to a gene; V was cut back by 2 bases and J by 5 bases. This chain's CDR3 is CASSEVSGTARNEQYF. DNA of the CDR3: TGTGCCAGCAGTGAAGTCTCCGGGACAGCCAGGAACGAGCAGTACTTC.

The gene calls are TRBV4-1 and TRBJ2-1, with 8 nucleotides matching TRBD2. In germline, CDR1 is MGHRA, CDR2 YSYEKL. The CDR3 consists of 16 residues. V gave up 1 base and J gave up 3 bases; unmatched junction bases: 5. CDR3 sequence: CASSQGRGANYNEQFF. The CDR3 region has the DNA TGCGCCAGCAGCCAAGGGCGGGGGGCCAACTACAATGAGCAGTTCTTC.